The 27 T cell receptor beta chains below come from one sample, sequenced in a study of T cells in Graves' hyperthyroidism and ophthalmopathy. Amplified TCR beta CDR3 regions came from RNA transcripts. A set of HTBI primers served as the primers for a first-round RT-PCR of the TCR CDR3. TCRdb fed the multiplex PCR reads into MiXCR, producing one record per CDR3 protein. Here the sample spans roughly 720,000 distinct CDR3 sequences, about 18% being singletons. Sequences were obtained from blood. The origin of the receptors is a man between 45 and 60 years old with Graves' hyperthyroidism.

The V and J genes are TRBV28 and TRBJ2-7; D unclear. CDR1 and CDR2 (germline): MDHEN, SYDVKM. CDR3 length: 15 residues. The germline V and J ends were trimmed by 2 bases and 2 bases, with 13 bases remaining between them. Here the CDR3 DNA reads TGTGCCAGCAGTTTAATAACAGCCCTGACCTACGAGCAGTACTTC. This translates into CASSLITALTYEQYF. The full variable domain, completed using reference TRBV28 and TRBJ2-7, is DVKVTQSSRYLVKRTGEKVFLECVQDMDHENMFWYRQDPGLGLRLIYFSYDVKMKEKGDIPEGYSVSREKKERFSLILESASTNQTSMYLCASSLITALTYEQYFGPGTRLTVT.

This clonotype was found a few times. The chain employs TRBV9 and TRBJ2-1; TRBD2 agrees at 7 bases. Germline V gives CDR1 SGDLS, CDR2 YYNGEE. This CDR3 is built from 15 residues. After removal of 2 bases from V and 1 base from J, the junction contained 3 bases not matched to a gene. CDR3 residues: CASSVTGRSYNEQFF. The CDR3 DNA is TGTGCCAGCAGCGTGACCGGGAGGTCCTACAATGAGCAGTTCTTC.

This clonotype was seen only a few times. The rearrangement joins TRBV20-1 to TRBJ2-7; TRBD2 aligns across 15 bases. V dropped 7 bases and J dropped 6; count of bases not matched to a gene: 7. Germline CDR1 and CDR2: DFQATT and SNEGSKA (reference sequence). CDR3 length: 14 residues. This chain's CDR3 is CSVGTSGRSSEQYF. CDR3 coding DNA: TGCAGTGTCGGGACTAGCGGGAGGAGTTCCGAGCAGTACTTC.

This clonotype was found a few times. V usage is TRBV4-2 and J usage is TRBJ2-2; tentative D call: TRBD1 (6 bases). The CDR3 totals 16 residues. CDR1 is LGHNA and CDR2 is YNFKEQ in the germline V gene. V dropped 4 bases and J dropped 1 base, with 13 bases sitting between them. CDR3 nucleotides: TGTGCCAGCAGCCTTACAGGGACCCTGAACACCGGGGAGCTGTTTTTT. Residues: CASSLTGTLNTGELFF.

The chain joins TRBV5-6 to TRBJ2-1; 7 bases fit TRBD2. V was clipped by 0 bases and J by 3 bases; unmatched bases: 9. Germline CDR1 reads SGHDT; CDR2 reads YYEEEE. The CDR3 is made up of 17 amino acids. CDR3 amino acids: CASSLEGLAGLYNEQFF. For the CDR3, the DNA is TGTGCCAGCAGCTTGGAAGGGTTAGCGGGTCTCTACAATGAGCAGTTCTTC.

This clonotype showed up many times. DNA of the CDR3: TGTGCCAGCGCTCGGGGGGACACTGAAGCTTTCTTT. The encoded protein is CASARGDTEAFF. The chain couples TRBV6-2 or TRBV6-3 to TRBJ1-1; D is possibly TRBD1 (5 bases). Germline CDR1 and CDR2: MNHEY and SVGEGT. Trimming took off 8 bases at V and 3 bases at J, with 10 bases between the two ends. The CDR3 length is 12 residues.

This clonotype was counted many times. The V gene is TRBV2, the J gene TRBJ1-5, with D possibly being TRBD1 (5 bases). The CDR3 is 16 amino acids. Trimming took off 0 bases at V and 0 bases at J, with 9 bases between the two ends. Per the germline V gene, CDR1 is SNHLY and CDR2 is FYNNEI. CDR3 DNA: TGTGCCAGCAGTGAAGCGCTACAGGTTAGCAATCAGCCCCAGCATTTT. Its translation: CASSEALQVSNQPQHF.

The CDR3 nucleotides are TGCAGTGCTGATAGCGGAAGTGAGCAGTTCTTC. Its protein product is CSADSGSEQFF. The rearrangement uses TRBV20-1 and TRBJ2-1, with D maybe TRBD2 (6 bases). V lost 5 bases and J 9 bases, leaving 11 bases between the germline ends. The CDR3 contains 11 residues. Germline V lookup: CDR1 DFQATT, CDR2 SNEGSKA (reference sequence).

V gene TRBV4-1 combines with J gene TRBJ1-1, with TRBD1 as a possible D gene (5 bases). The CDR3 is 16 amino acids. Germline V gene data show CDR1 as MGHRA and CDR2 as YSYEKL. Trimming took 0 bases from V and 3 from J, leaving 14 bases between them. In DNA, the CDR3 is TGCGCCAGCAGCCAAGAAGGTGGGGCAGGGCACACTGAAGCTTTCTTT. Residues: CASSQEGGAGHTEAFF.

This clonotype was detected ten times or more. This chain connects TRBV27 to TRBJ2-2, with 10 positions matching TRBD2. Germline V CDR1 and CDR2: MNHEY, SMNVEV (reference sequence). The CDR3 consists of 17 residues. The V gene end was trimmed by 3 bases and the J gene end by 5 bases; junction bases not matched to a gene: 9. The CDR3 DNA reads TGTGCCAGCAGTTTGACAAGCGGGGGGGGAGTAACCGGGGAGCTGTTTTTT. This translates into CASSLTSGGGVTGELFF.

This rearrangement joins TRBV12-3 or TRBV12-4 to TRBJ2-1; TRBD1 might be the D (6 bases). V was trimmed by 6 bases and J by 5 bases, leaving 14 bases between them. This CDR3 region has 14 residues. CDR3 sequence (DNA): TGTGCCAGCAGCCTCCCCCAGGGGAACAATGAGCAGTTCTTC. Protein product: CASSLPQGNNEQFF.

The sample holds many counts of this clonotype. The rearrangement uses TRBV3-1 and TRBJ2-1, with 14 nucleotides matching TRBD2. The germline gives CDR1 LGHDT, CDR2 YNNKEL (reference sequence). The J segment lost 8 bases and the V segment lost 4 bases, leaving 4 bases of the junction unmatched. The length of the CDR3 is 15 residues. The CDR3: CASSPGLAGVYEQFF. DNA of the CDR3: TGTGCCAGCAGCCCGGGACTAGCGGGAGTCTATGAGCAGTTCTTC.

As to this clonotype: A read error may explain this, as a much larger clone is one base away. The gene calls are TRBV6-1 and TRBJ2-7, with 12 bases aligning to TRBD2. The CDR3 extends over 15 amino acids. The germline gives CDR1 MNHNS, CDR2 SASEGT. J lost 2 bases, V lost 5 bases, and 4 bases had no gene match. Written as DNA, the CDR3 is TGTGCCAGCAGTCAGACTAGCGGGAGTACCTACGAGCAGTACTTC. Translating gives CASSQTSGSTYEQYF.

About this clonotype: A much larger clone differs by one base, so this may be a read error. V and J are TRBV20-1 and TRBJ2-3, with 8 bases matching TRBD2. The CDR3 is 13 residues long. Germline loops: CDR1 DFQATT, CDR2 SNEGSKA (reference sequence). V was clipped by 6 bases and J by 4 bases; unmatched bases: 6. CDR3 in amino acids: CSAPREGSDTQYF. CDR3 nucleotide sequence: TGCAGTGCACCCCGGGAGGGCTCAGATACGCAGTATTTT.

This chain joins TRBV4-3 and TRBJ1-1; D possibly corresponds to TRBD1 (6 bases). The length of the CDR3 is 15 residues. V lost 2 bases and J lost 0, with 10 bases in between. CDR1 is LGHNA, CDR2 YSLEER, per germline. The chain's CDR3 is CASSQRTEMNTEAFF. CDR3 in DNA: TGCGCCAGCAGCCAACGGACAGAGATGAACACTGAAGCTTTCTTT.

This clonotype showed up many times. CDR3 sequence reads: CASSSWDRGNEQFF. The CDR3 nucleotides read TGTGCCAGCAGCTCCTGGGACAGAGGCAATGAGCAGTTCTTC. The chain couples TRBV27 to TRBJ2-1; 7 bases agree with TRBD1. Trimming took 6 bases from V and 6 from J; bases not matched to a gene: 8. CDR3 length equals 14 residues. CDR1 MNHEY and CDR2 SMNVEV come from the germline V gene (reference sequence).

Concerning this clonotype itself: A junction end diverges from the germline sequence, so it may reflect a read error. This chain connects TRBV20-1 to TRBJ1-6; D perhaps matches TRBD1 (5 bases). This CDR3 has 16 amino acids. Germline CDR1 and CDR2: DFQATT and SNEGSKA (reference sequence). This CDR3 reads CSAGDLSGNYNSPLHF. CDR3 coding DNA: TGCAGTGCTGGAGATTTATCAGGGAATTATAATTCACCCCTCCACTTT.

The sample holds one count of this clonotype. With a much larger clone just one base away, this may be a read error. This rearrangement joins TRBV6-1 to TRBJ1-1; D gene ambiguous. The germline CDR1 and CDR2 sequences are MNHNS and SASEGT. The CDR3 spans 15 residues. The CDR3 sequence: CASTTRVGMKTEAFF. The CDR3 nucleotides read TGTGCCAGCACCACCCGGGTGGGAATGAAGACTGAAGCTTTCTTT.

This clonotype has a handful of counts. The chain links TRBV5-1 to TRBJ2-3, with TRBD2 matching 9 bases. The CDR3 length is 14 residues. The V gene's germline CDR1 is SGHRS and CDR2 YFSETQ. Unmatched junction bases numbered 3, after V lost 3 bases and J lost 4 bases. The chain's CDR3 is CASSWGLASDTQYF. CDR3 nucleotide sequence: TGCGCCAGCAGCTGGGGACTAGCCTCAGATACGCAGTATTTT. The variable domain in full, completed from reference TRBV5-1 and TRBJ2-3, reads KAGVTQTPRYLIKTRGQQVTLSCSPISGHRSVSWYQQTPGQGLQFLFEYFSETQRNKGNFPGRFSGRQFSNSRSEMNVSTLELGDSALYLCASSWGLASDTQYFGPGTRLTVL.

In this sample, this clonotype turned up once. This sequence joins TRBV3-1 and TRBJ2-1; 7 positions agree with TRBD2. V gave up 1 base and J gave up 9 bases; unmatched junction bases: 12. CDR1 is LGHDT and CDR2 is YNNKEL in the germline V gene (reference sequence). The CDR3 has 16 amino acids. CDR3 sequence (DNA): TGTGCCAGCAGCCAAGGACTCCCCGCGGGAGATAGTGAGCAGTTCTTC. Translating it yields CASSQGLPAGDSEQFF.

The CDR3 is CSVEWGVTGELFF. The CDR3 coding sequence is TGCAGCGTTGAATGGGGAGTAACCGGGGAGCTGTTTTTT. The J gene is TRBJ2-2, the V gene TRBV29-1; D perhaps matches TRBD2 (5 bases). Trimming removed 2 bases from V and 5 bases from J, with 9 bases in between. Germline values: CDR1 SQVTM, CDR2 ANQGSEA. CDR3 length: 13 residues.

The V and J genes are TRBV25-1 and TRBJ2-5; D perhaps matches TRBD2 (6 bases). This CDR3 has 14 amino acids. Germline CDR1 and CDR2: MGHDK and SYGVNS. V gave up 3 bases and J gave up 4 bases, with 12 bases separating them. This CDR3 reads CASSDRLARETQYF. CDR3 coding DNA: TGTGCCAGCAGTGATCGGCTAGCGCGAGAGACCCAGTACTTC. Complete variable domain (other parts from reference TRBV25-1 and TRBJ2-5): EADIYQTPRYLVIGTGKKITLECSQTMGHDKMYWYQQDPGMELHLIHYSYGVNSTEKGDLSSESTVSRIRTEHFPLTLESARPSHTSQYLCASSDRLARETQYFGPGTRLLVL.

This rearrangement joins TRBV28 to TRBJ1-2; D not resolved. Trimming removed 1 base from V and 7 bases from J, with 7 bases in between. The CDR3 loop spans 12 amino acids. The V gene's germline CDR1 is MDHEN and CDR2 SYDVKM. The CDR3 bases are TGTGCCAGCAGTTTATCTGCCCTTGGCTACACCTTC. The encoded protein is CASSLSALGYTF.

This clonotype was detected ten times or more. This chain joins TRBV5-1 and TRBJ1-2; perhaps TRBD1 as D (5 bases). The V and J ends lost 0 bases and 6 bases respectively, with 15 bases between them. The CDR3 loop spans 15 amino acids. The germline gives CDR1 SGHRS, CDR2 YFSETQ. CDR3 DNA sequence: TGCGCCAGCAGCTTGGGGCAGGGCGGGTTCGATGGCTACACCTTC. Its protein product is CASSLGQGGFDGYTF.

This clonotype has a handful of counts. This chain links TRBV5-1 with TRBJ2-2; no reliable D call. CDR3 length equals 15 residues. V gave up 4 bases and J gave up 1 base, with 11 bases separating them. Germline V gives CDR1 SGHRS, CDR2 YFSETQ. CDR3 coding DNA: TGCGCCAGCAGCCCCCGAGCAGAGAACACCGGGGAGCTGTTTTTT. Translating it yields CASSPRAENTGELFF. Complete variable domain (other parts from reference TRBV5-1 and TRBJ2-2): KAGVTQTPRYLIKTRGQQVTLSCSPISGHRSVSWYQQTPGQGLQFLFEYFSETQRNKGNFPGRFSGRQFSNSRSEMNVSTLELGDSALYLCASSPRAENTGELFFGEGSRLTVL.

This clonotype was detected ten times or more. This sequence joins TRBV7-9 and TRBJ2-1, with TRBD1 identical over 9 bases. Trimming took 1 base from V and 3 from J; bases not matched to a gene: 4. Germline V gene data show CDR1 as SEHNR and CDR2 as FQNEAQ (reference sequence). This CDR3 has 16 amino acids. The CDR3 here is CASSLGRGQGYNEQFF. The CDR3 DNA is TGTGCCAGCAGCTTAGGAAGGGGACAGGGCTACAATGAGCAGTTCTTC.

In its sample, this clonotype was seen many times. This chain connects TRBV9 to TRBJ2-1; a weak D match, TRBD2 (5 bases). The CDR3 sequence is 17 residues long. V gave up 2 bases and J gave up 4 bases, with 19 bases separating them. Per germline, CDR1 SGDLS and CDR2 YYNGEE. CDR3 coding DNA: TGTGCCAGCAGCGTCTCTTTGTTAAGCGGAACTTACAATGAGCAGTTCTTC. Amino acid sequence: CASSVSLLSGTYNEQFF.